The present T cell receptor beta chain was sequenced within a study of CD8+CD57+ T cells in acquired aplastic anemia. Per germline, CDR1 LNHDA and CDR2 SQIVND (reference sequence). CDR3 size: 14 residues. Trimming left V 4 bases short and J 3 bases short, with 10 bases between. According to the study, genomic DNA was the template for TCR beta VDJ and CDR3 profiling. TCRdb re-derived calls from the reads in MiXCR, one entry per CDR3 protein. Of around 180,000 distinct CDR3 sequences detected, 55% to 75% appear once; the ten largest clones hold roughly 42%. Source material: sorted CD4+, CD8+, or CD8+CD57+ T cells (not recorded which) from PBMCs. The chain links TRBV19 to TRBJ1-5; a possible D gene is TRBD1 (6 bases). This TCR was recovered from a human donor in good health. CDR3 nucleotide sequence: TGTGCCAGTAGTAGACAGGTTGTCAATCAGCCCCAGCATTTT. This encodes CASSRQVVNQPQHF.